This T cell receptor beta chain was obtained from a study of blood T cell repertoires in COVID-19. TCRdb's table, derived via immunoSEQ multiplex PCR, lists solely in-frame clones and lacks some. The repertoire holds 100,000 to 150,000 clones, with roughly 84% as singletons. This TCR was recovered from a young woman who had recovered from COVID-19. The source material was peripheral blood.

This CDR3 reads CASSAATAYEQYF. The CDR3 DNA reads TGTGCCAGCAGTGCCGCGACAGCCTACGAGCAGTACTTC. V usage is TRBV2 and J usage is TRBJ2-7, with a possible D match to TRBD1 (5 bases). CDR1 and CDR2 from the germline V gene are SNHLY and FYNNEI. This CDR3 is built from 13 residues. Trimming cost V 4 bases and J 2 bases, with 9 bases left between them.